Following are 26 T cell receptor beta chains from one sample sequenced in a study of shared clonotypes between healthy human individuals. Some clones are missing from TCRdb's copy, which holds only in-frame ones; the method was immunoSEQ multiplex PCR. The data show about 2.3 million clones, 85% to 95% seen once. The specimen sequenced was naive CD4+ T cells from PBMCs. Subset defined: CD45RA+ positively selected. The receptor source for this set is a man aged 18 to 29 in good health. Some clones in this sample may be carry-over from other donors' samples.

The genes are TRBV5-3 and TRBJ2-1, with 9 bases identical to TRBD2. TRBV5-3 is an ORF, and what it does is uncertain. Unmatched junction bases numbered 7, after V lost 0 bases and J lost 12 bases. This CDR3 has 14 amino acids. This CDR3 is CARSLAGLAGLQFF. In DNA, the CDR3 is TGTGCCAGAAGCTTGGCCGGCCTAGCGGGACTGCAGTTCTTC.

The rearrangement joins TRBV5-4 to TRBJ2-7; 8 positions match TRBD1. V dropped 3 bases and J dropped 2; count of bases not matched to a gene: 4. The CDR3 covers 14 residues. Germline CDR1 and CDR2: SGHNT and YYREEE (reference sequence). The CDR3: CASSWDRRAYEQYF. The CDR3 DNA reads as TGTGCCAGCAGCTGGGACAGGCGGGCCTACGAGCAGTACTTC.

On this clone: Other DNA sequences from this sample encode an identical CDR3 as well. The rearrangement joins TRBV11-2 to TRBJ2-1; 12 bases line up with TRBD2. Germline CDR1 reads SGHAT; CDR2 reads FQNNGV. With V trimmed by 3 bases and J by 7 bases, 1 base remained unmatched. This CDR3 is 14 amino acids long. The DNA for the CDR3 is TGTGCCAGCAGCTTGACTAGCGGGAGTAATGAGCAGTTCTTC. It is translated as CASSLTSGSNEQFF.

The J gene is TRBJ2-3, the V gene TRBV28; the match to TRBD1 covers 10 bases. The V gene's germline CDR1 is MDHEN and CDR2 SYDVKM. The CDR3 contains 15 residues. With 7 bases clipped from V and 2 bases from J, the junction kept 6 bases outside the gene matches. CDR3 protein: CASTSGTGATDTQYF. The DNA for the CDR3 is TGTGCCAGCACCTCCGGGACAGGGGCCACAGATACGCAGTATTTT.

This chain connects TRBV28 to TRBJ1-2; 7 bases are shared with TRBD1. The ends lost 5 bases at V and 2 bases at J; junction bases unmatched: 14. The germline V gene has CDR1 MDHEN and CDR2 SYDVKM. This CDR3 comprises 17 residues. The CDR3 region is CASSPSEGAGWNYGYTF. The CDR3 DNA follows: TGTGCCAGCAGTCCATCGGAGGGGGCGGGTTGGAACTATGGCTACACCTTC.

Remarks on this clone: Germline and junction disagree at one end, which may indicate a read error. The J gene is TRBJ2-1, the V gene TRBV5-1; TRBD1 matches at 7 bases. This CDR3 has 17 amino acids. Germline values: CDR1 SGHRS, CDR2 YFSETQ. The chain's CDR3 is CASRLWVSGQRYNEQFF. The CDR3 bases are TGCGCCAGCCGCTTGTGGGTGTCGGGACAGAGATACAATGAGCAGTTCTTC.

The V call is TRBV7-2, the J call TRBJ2-1, with D possibly TRBD1 on 6 matching bases. The germline CDR1 and CDR2 sequences are SGHTA and FQGNSA. CDR3 length: 15 residues. V was trimmed by 8 bases and J by 2 bases, leaving 16 bases between them. CDR3 sequence (DNA): TGTGCCAGCGGCGAAAGGGGGACAACCTACAATGAGCAGTTCTTC. This codes for CASGERGTTYNEQFF.

The chain combines TRBV7-2 with TRBJ2-1; no clear D gene. V was trimmed by 1 base and J by 4 bases, leaving 8 bases between them. Germline V lookup: CDR1 SGHTA, CDR2 FQGNSA. The CDR3 consists of 14 residues. The CDR3 sequence is CASSLGSPYNEQFF. The CDR3 bases are TGTGCCAGCAGCTTAGGCAGTCCATACAATGAGCAGTTCTTC. The full variable domain, rest sourced from reference TRBV7-2 and TRBJ2-1, is GAGVSQSPSNKVTEKGKDVELRCDPISGHTALYWYRQSLGQGLEFLIYFQGNSAPDKSGLPSDRFSAERTGGSVSTLTIQRTQQEDSAVYLCASSLGSPYNEQFFGPGTRLTVL.

V is TRBV15 and J is TRBJ1-3, with 8 bases aligning to TRBD1. Looked up from germline, CDR1 is LNHNV and CDR2 is YYDKDF (reference sequence). V was pared by 0 bases and J by 5 bases, with 6 bases of the junction left unmatched. CDR3 length: 16 amino acids. DNA of the CDR3: TGTGCCACCAGCAGAGATCCCACAGGGGGACGAAACACCATATATTTT. It is translated as CATSRDPTGGRNTIYF.

The CDR3 coding sequence is TGTGCCAGCAGTGAAGAGACGCCAGCGGGGCAGTACTTC. Translating gives CASSEETPAGQYF. The rearrangement uses TRBV6-1 and TRBJ2-7; maybe TRBD2 (6 bases). Germline CDR1 and CDR2: MNHNS and SASEGT. CDR3 length: 13 amino acids. V was clipped by 1 base and J by 9 bases, with 13 bases between them.

The chain employs TRBV7-3 and TRBJ2-3; 8 bases match TRBD2. The germline V gene encodes CDR1 SGHTA and CDR2 FQGTGA. The V segment lost 2 bases and the J segment 5 bases; nucleotides outside the gene matches: 6. This CDR3 has 15 amino acids. The CDR3 loop is CASSLDGRAGDTQYF. The CDR3, as DNA: TGTGCCAGCAGCTTAGACGGGAGGGCTGGAGATACGCAGTATTTT.

Notes on this clone: Other DNA sequences in the same sample also yield this CDR3. V and J are TRBV5-4 and TRBJ2-3; 7 nucleotides match TRBD2. The germline V gene encodes CDR1 SGHNT and CDR2 YYREEE (reference sequence). J gave up 6 bases and V 2 bases, and 6 bases lay outside the gene matches. The CDR3 sequence is 14 residues long. CDR3 region: CASSFKAGADTQYF. CDR3 DNA: TGTGCCAGCAGCTTTAAGGCGGGAGCGGATACGCAGTATTTT. Combining the CDR3 with reference TRBV5-4 and TRBJ2-3 gives the whole variable domain ETGVTQSPTHLIKTRGQQVTLRCSSQSGHNTVSWYQQALGQGPQFIFQYYREEENGRGNFPPRFSGLQFPNYSSELNVNALELDDSALYLCASSFKAGADTQYFGPGTRLTVL.

Only one count was recorded for this clone. The V gene is TRBV6-5, the J gene TRBJ1-2; TRBD1 might be the D (5 bases). CDR1 MNHEY and CDR2 SVGAGI come from the germline V gene. The CDR3 has 15 residues. With 0 bases removed from V and 4 bases from J, the gap between germline ends came to 12 bases. For the CDR3, the DNA is TGTGCCAGCAGTTACTCGGCCAGGGCCGTCTATGGCTACACCTTC. Protein: CASSYSARAVYGYTF.

This sequence joins TRBV19 and TRBJ2-1; TRBD2 matches at 12 bases. CDR3 length equals 16 residues. J lost 7 bases, V lost 2 bases, and 6 bases had no gene match. Looked up from germline, CDR1 is LNHDA and CDR2 is SQIVND (reference sequence). CDR3 coding DNA: TGTGCCAGTAGTATAACCCTAGCGGGAGGGCCGAATGAGCAGTTCTTC. Translating gives CASSITLAGGPNEQFF.

The genes are TRBV19 and TRBJ2-7, with D maybe TRBD2 (5 bases). V lost 3 bases and J 7 bases, leaving 16 bases between the germline ends. Germline assignment: CDR1 LNHDA and CDR2 SQIVND (reference sequence). The CDR3 runs 14 residues. The DNA for the CDR3 is TGTGCCAGTAGTATGCTGCGCCCGCCGGGGGAGCAGTACTTC. Its protein product is CASSMLRPPGEQYF.

V gene TRBV5-1 combines with J gene TRBJ2-7, with 7 positions matching TRBD1. The CDR3 extends over 14 amino acids. V dropped 1 base and J dropped 4; count of bases not matched to a gene: 5. Germline V CDR1 and CDR2: SGHRS, YFSETQ. CDR3 in DNA: TGCGCCAGCAGCTTGCGGCAGGGGGTATACGAGCAGTACTTC. Protein sequence: CASSLRQGVYEQYF.

This chain uses TRBV7-7 with TRBJ2-5; a weak D match, TRBD2 (5 bases). CDR1 and CDR2 from the germline V gene are SSHAT and FNYEAQ (reference sequence). Trimming took 3 bases from V and 2 from J, leaving 7 bases between them. This CDR3 has 13 amino acids. The CDR3 region is CASSLGEQETQYF. CDR3 DNA sequence: TGTGCCAGCAGCTTGGGAGAACAAGAGACCCAGTACTTC.

In this sample, this clone turned up once. This chain joins TRBV7-2 and TRBJ2-2; D remains ambiguous. Germline assignment: CDR1 SGHTA and CDR2 FQGNSA. The CDR3 runs 16 residues. V lost 3 bases, J lost 5 bases, and 16 bases lay in between. The CDR3 sequence is CASSFVAGVRTGELFF. The CDR3 DNA sequence: TGTGCCAGCAGCTTTGTCGCAGGCGTTCGTACCGGGGAGCTGTTTTTT.

V and J are TRBV7-8 and TRBJ1-4; tentatively, D is TRBD1 (5 bases). V was shortened by 5 bases and J by 8 bases, with 15 bases between the two germline ends. Germline V lookup: CDR1 SGHVS, CDR2 FQNEAQ. CDR3 size: 14 residues. The CDR3 bases are TGTGCCAGCAGCGGATCAGGGCTTCAGGAAAAACTGTTTTTT. Translated, it gives CASSGSGLQEKLFF. Drawing the rest from reference TRBV7-8 and TRBJ1-4, the complete variable domain is GAGVSQSPRYKVAKRGQDVALRCDPISGHVSLFWYQQALGQGPEFLTYFQNEAQLDKSGLPSDRFFAERPEGSVSTLKIQRTQQEDSAVYLCASSGSGLQEKLFFGSGTQLSVL.

The V and J genes are TRBV9 and TRBJ1-1; 7 bases fit TRBD1. With V trimmed by 4 bases and J by 6 bases, 6 bases remained unmatched. Germline V gene sequence: CDR1 SGDLS, CDR2 YYNGEE. The CDR3 contains 13 residues. Here the CDR3 reads CASSSTGVAEAFF. CDR3 DNA: TGTGCCAGCAGCTCTACAGGGGTCGCTGAAGCTTTCTTT.

This clone was detected once. The chain has TRBV5-4 and TRBJ1-1; D not resolved. The CDR3 totals 13 residues. V was cut by 1 base and J by 5 bases, with 9 bases left in between. Germline CDR1 is SGHNT and CDR2 is YYREEE (reference sequence). CDR3 protein: CASSLSGGTEAFF. CDR3 bases: TGTGCCAGCAGCTTGTCAGGAGGGACTGAAGCTTTCTTT.

The chain carries TRBV27 and TRBJ2-1, with 11 bases matching TRBD2. This CDR3 spans 17 amino acids. Germline CDR1 is MNHEY and CDR2 is SMNVEV (reference sequence). V was pared by 5 bases and J by 4 bases, with 10 bases of the junction left unmatched. CDR3 coding DNA: TGTGCCAGCAGTCCCCATAGGCTAGCGGGAGGTTACAATGAGCAGTTCTTC. It translates to CASSPHRLAGGYNEQFF.

The chain recombines TRBV6-1 with TRBJ2-7, with 9 bases identical to TRBD1. Trimming took 4 bases from V and 7 from J; bases not matched to a gene: 11. Germline CDR1 is MNHNS and CDR2 is SASEGT. The CDR3 runs to 15 residues. The CDR3 reads CASSAWDRDEGEQYF. The DNA for the CDR3 is TGTGCCAGCAGTGCGTGGGACAGGGACGAAGGGGAGCAGTACTTC.

This chain links TRBV5-8 with TRBJ2-5, with D uncertain. Trimming took 0 bases from V and 2 from J, leaving 5 bases between them. The CDR3 sequence is 13 residues long. The germline gives CDR1 SGHTS, CDR2 YDEGEE. The CDR3 nucleotides are TGTGCCAGCAGCTTGGAACGTCAAGAGACCCAGTACTTC. Amino acids: CASSLERQETQYF.

V and J are TRBV7-3 and TRBJ2-1; D perhaps matches TRBD2 (6 bases). The V gene lost 2 bases and the J gene lost 3 bases, with 20 bases spanning the gap. Germline V gene lookup returns CDR1 SGHTA and CDR2 FQGTGA. This CDR3 is built from 18 residues. The CDR3 region has the DNA TGTGCCAGCAGCTTAGTGGCCCCCTACTTGGAGGGCTACAATGAGCAGTTCTTC. This encodes CASSLVAPYLEGYNEQFF.

The gene calls are TRBV4-1 and TRBJ1-5; D unclear. V was cut by 0 bases and J by 7 bases, with 13 bases left in between. CDR1 is MGHRA, CDR2 YSYEKL, per germline. The CDR3 consists of 15 residues. CDR3: CASSQEVGSEQPQHF. The CDR3 nucleotides are TGCGCCAGCAGCCAAGAGGTAGGGTCCGAACAGCCCCAGCATTTT.